Listed here is a single TCR beta chain. The antigen this receptor binds is unknown. The sample holds no much larger clone one base away, and base qualities are not on file. Using the deep immunoSEQ assay, multiplex PCR amplified TCR CDR3 regions from genomic DNA. For each cell subset, the extracted genomic DNA was distributed evenly across all wells of several immunoSEQ 96-well plates, and each plate served as one replicate. For sorted subsets, each replicate PCR was loaded with about 0.2 ug genomic DNA, equivalent to 32,000 or so T cell genomes. Purified libraries were measured with a Qubit 3.0 fluorometer, size-checked on a Bioanalyzer 2100, and measured again with the KAPA Library Quantification kit. A separate single-read 150-cycle Illumina NextSeq 550 flow cell was used to sequence each immunoSEQ 96-well plate. In the original analysis: Because the immunoSEQ output included only junctional sequences and no quality scores, the filtering could not be the same as the filtering used for full-length reads. Sequences were annotated with PyIR, a Python wrapper for IgBLAST v1.9, and V/J genes and CDR3 were assigned using IMGT germline references. Any read was removed if the V/J assignment was weak (E-value above 1e-6), the CDR3 was missing, or the read contained stop codons, out-of-frame junctions, or ambiguous translated residues. V3J clonotypes were defined by identical inferred V gene, J gene, and CDR3 amino acid sequence. Percentage overlap between repertoires was calculated by dividing the number of shared unique clonotypes by the size of the smaller repertoire. Repertoire richness was assessed with RTK rarefaction, the Chao1 estimator, and Recon v2.1 estimates of unobserved clonotypes. Generation probabilities for all TCRbeta clonotypes obtained by the gDNA method from four donors were computed using OLGA. As stored in TCRdb, this immuneACCESS dataset retains in-frame rearrangements with V and J assigned. A fraction of the clones does not appear; measured against another copy, unresolved V genes explain less than half of the discrepancy, and the remainder lacks a known reason. The D gene and trimming were derived from the DNA, and the V and J assignments and clone size from that table. The sample has some 1,400,000 clones on record, over 95% of them singletons. The top ten clonotypes cover approximately 1% of the sample.

V loses 7 bases, J loses 2 bases, and the germline ends lie 3 bases apart. In the germline V gene, CDR1 corresponds to MNHEY and CDR2 to SVGAGI. The CDR3 starts with the cysteine, ends with the phenylalanine, and has 12 residues. Just CDR3 DNA is preserved here, 36 bases in frame from base 1. Donors were healthy HIV-negative adults with no recently reported acute infections or vaccinations. Only Caucasian adults living in Nashville, Tennessee, USA were represented among the donors. CD4+ T cells were enriched by magnetic negative selection, after which naive cells were positively selected on CD45RA and the negative fraction was taken as the memory subset. Blood was collected by leukapheresis, and PBMCs were isolated by Ficoll-Histopaque density gradient centrifugation and then cryopreserved in liquid nitrogen vapor phase. Analytical flow cytometry was used to check the purity and quantity of every magnetically sorted T cell population. From each sorted fraction, genomic DNA was isolated and quantified by UV absorbance on a Nanodrop 2000c.

The entry originates in a study of shared clonotypes between healthy human individuals (dated by TCRdb to 2019 to 2021). In terms of the full investigation: The cohort included three men and two women between 18 and 49 years of age. Different laboratories and diverse techniques were used to prepare libraries and sequence TCR repertoires, to increase sequencing depth and limit assay-specific biases. Leukapheresis yielded between about 0.94 and 10 billion PBMCs per donor. To estimate repertoire size and how much clonotype sharing occurs between individuals, the study deeply sequenced the blood TCR repertoires of roughly 5 healthy adults. For each donor, CD4 naive and CD4 memory were each given three plates, CD8 naive was given two plates, and CD8 memory was given one plate. Results the study describes overall, beyond this receptor: Larger estimated clonotype richness was generally found for naive subsets than for memory subsets. Rarefaction of sorted-subset datasets indicated incomplete sequencing despite the large sequencing depth. The genetic and exposure-history diversity represented was limited by the small number of donors. Sampling was restricted to blood, and TCR repertoires in tissue are likely to differ from TCR repertoires in blood. Compared with non-shared clonotypes, clonotypes shared by all four sorted-subset donors had higher generation probabilities. Pairwise subsampling led to the expectation that sequencing depth would affect the degree of clonotype sharing among donors. Sharing across several donors was observed for approximately 5% of naive CD4, over 3% of naive CD8, 2% to 2.5% of memory CD4, and approximately 0.41% of memory CD8 clonotypes.

The sequence derives from a man aged 25-40 years in good health. What was sequenced was naive CD4+ T cells sorted from blood. The intended sense of this specimen's cell subset or site label: CD45RA+ positively selected. The chain is assembled from TRBV6-5 and TRBJ2-6; no D gene can be assigned with confidence. The nucleotide sequence is TGTGCCAGCACTCCTGGGGCCAACGTCCTGACTTTC. It encodes CASTPGANVLTF.